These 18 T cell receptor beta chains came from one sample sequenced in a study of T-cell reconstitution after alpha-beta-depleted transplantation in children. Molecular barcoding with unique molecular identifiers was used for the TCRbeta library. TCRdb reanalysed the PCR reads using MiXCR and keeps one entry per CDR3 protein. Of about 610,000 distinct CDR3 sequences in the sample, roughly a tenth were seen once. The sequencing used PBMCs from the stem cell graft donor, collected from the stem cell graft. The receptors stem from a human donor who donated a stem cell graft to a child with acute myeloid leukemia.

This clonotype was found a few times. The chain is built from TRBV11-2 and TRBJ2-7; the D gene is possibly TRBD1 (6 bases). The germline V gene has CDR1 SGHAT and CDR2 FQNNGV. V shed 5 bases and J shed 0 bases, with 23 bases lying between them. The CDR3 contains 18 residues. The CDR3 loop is CASSIPSRPGTSSYEQYF. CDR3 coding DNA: TGTGCCAGCAGCATACCCAGTCGTCCCGGGACATCCTCCTACGAGCAGTACTTC.

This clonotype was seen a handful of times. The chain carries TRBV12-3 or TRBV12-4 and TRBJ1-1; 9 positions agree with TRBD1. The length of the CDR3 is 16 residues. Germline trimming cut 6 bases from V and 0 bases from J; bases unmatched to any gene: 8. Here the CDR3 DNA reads TGTGCCAGCAGGGGGACAGGGTCCGCCATGAACACTGAAGCTTTCTTT. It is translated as CASRGTGSAMNTEAFF.

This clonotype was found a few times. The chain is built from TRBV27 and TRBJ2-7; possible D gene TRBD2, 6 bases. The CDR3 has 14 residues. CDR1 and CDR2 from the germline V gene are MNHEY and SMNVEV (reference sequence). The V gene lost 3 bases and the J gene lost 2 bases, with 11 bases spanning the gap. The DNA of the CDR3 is TGTGCCAGCAGTTTGGTGACTAGTGCCTACGAGCAGTACTTC. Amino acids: CASSLVTSAYEQYF.

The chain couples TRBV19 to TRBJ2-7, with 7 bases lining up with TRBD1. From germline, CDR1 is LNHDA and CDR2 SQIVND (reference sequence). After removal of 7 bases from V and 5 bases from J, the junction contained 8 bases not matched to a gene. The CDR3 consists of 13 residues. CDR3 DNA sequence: TGTGCCAGTACTAAACAGGGGTTCGACGAGCAGTACTTC. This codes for CASTKQGFDEQYF.

CDR3 in DNA: TGTGCCAGCAGCTTCAAGTCCGGGACTAGAGGTCTTGGGGCCAACGTCCTGACTTTC. This encodes CASSFKSGTRGLGANVLTF. The chain uses TRBV6-1 and TRBJ2-6; 8 bases match TRBD2. The CDR3 spans 19 residues. Trimming cost V 6 bases and J 3 bases; bases outside gene matches: 16. Per germline, CDR1 MNHNS and CDR2 SASEGT.

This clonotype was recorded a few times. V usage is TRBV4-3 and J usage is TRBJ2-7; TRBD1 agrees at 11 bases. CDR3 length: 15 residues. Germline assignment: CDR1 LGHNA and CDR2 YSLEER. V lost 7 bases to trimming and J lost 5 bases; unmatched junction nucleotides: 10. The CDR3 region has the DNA TGCGCCAGCAAACTTAGGGGGACAGGGGGTAACGAGCAGTACTTC. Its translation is CASKLRGTGGNEQYF.

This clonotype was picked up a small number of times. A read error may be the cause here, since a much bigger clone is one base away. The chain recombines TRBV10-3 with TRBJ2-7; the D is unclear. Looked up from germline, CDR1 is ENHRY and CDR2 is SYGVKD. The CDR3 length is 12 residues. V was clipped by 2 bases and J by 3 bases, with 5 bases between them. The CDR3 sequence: CAISEGGYEQYF. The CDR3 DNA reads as TGTGCCATCAGTGAGGGCGGCTACGAGCAGTACTTC.

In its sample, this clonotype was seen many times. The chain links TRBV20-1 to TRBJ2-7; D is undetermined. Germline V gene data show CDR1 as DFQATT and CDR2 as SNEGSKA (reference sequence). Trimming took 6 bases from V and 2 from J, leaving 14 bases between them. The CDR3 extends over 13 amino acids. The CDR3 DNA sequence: TGCAGTGCCCCCGATTCCACCACCTACGAGCAGTACTTC. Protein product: CSAPDSTTYEQYF.

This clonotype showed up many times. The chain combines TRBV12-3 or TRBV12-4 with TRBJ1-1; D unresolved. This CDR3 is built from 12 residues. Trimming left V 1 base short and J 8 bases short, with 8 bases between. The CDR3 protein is CASSLEEGEAFF. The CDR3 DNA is TGTGCCAGCAGTTTAGAGGAGGGAGAAGCTTTCTTT.

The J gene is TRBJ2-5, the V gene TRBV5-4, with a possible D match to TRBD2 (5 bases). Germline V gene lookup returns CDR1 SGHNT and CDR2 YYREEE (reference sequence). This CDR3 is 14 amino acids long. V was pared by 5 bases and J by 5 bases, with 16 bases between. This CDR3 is CASSDQAVGETQYF. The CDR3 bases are TGTGCCAGCAGTGACCAAGCGGTGGGGGAGACCCAGTACTTC. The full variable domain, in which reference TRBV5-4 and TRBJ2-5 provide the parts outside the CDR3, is ETGVTQSPTHLIKTRGQQVTLRCSSQSGHNTVSWYQQALGQGPQFIFQYYREEENGRGNFPPRFSGLQFPNYSSELNVNALELDDSALYLCASSDQAVGETQYFGPGTRLLVL.

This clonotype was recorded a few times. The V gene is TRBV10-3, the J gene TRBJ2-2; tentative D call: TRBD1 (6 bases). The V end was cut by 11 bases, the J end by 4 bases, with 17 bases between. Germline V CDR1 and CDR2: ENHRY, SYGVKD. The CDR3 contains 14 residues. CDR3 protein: CAFSTGPSTGELFF. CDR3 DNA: TGTGCCTTCTCAACAGGGCCCAGCACCGGGGAGCTGTTTTTT.

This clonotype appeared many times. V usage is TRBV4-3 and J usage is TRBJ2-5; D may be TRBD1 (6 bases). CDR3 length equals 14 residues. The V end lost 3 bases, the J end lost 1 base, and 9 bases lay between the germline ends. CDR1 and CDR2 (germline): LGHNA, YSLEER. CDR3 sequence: CASSHWTAQETQYF. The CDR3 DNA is TGCGCCAGCAGCCACTGGACAGCCCAAGAGACCCAGTACTTC.

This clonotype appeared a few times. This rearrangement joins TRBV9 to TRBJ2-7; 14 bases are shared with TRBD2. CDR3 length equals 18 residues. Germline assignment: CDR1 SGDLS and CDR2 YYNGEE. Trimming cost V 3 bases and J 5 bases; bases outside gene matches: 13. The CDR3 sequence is CASSARPGTSGRGNEQYF. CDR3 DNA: TGTGCCAGCAGCGCCCGTCCCGGGACTAGCGGGAGAGGTAACGAGCAGTACTTC. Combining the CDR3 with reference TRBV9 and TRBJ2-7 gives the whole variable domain DSGVTQTPKHLITATGQRVTLRCSPRSGDLSVYWYQQSLDQGLQFLIQYYNGEERAKGNILERFSAQQFPDLHSELNLSSLELGDSALYFCASSARPGTSGRGNEQYFGPGTRLTVT.

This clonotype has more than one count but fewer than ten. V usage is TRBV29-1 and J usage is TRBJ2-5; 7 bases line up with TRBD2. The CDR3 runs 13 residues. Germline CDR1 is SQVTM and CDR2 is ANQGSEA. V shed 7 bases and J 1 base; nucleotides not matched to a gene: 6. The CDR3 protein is CSEAASGQETQYF. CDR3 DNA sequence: TGCAGCGAGGCGGCTAGCGGCCAAGAGACCCAGTACTTC.

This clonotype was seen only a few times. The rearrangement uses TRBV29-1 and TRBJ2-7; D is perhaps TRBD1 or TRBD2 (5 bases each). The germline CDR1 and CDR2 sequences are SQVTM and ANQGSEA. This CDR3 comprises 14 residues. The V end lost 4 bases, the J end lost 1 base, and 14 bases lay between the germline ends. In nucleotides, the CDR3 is TGCAGCGTTGGACGCCGGGACCCTTCCTACGAGCAGTACTTC. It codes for CSVGRRDPSYEQYF.

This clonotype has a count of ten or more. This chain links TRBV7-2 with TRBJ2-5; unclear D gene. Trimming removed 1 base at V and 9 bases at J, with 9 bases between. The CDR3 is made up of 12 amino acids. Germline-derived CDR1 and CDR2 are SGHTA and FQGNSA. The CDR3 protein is CASSLDRRSQYF. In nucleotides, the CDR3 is TGTGCCAGCAGCTTAGATCGGCGGTCCCAGTACTTC.

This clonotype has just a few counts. This chain's CDR3 is CAWSGRAGETQYF. The CDR3 bases are TGTGCCTGGAGTGGGAGGGCCGGAGAGACCCAGTACTTC. J is TRBJ2-5 and V is TRBV30; tentative D call: TRBD2 (6 bases). Germline values: CDR1 GTSNPN, CDR2 SVGIG (reference sequence). The CDR3 is 13 amino acids. Trimming pared 1 base from V and 4 bases from J, leaving 10 bases between. The full variable domain, in which reference TRBV30 and TRBJ2-5 provide the parts outside the CDR3, is SQTIHQWPATLVQPVGSPLSLECTVEGTSNPNLYWYRQAAGRGLQLLFYSVGIGQISSEVPQNLSASRPQDRQFILSSKKLLLSDSGFYLCAWSGRAGETQYFGPGTRLLVL.

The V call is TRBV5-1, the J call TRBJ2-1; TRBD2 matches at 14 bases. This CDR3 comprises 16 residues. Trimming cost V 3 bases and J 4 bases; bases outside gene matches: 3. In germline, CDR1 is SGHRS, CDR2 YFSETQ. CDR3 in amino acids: CASSSGLAGEYNEQFF. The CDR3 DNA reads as TGCGCCAGCAGCTCGGGACTAGCGGGAGAGTACAATGAGCAGTTCTTC.